These T cell receptor beta chains were read from a single sample in a study of T cells in Graves' hyperthyroidism and ophthalmopathy. TCRdb re-analysed the multiplex PCR reads in MiXCR, keeping a single row per CDR3 protein. Of roughly 280,000 distinct CDR3 sequences listed, 15% to 20% are singletons. The sequencing input was blood. The receptors stem from a woman aged 60-75 years with Graves' ophthalmopathy. Both conserved end residues are trimmed from each CDR3. The listing skips clone size in some rows; elsewhere it reads once, few, many or a size class.

j_call | v_call | clone_size | cdr3_aa
TRBJ2-1 | TRBV2 | many | ASSEHNEQF
TRBJ2-1 | TRBV5-4 | few | ASSRGTGGTYNEQF
TRBJ1-4 | TRBV6-2/TRBV6-3 | - | ASAQQVVNEKLF
TRBJ2-1 | TRBV11-2 | many | ASSSGLVSLEQF
TRBJ2-7 | TRBV7-9 | - | ASSSGTSPLYEQY
TRBJ1-2 | TRBV20-1 | few | SVRDGIASYGYT
TRBJ1-2 | TRBV7-2 | - | ASSLGGVGYT
TRBJ2-2 | TRBV7-9 | many | ASSYPNTGELF
TRBJ1-1 | TRBV19 | - | ASSTPTGQGKGAF
TRBJ2-3 | TRBV6-2/TRBV6-3 | - | ASSSRGGIDTQY
TRBJ2-5 | TRBV24-1 | many | ATSRSGGFQETQY
TRBJ2-5 | TRBV6-2/TRBV6-3 | - | ASSAGGGRETQY
TRBJ2-7 | TRBV7-6 | many | ASSRTGTGTREQY
TRBJ2-1 | TRBV11-3 | - | ASSAARQNEQF
TRBJ1-4 | TRBV29-1 | many | SVDSLQGDEKLF
TRBJ1-4 | TRBV10-3 | many | AISESRGGREKLF
TRBJ2-5 | TRBV20-1 | many | SARDFRTQETQY
TRBJ2-1 | TRBV7-2 | many | ASNLMPGPMYNEQF
TRBJ1-1 | TRBV7-6 | - | ASSLEAVNTEAF
TRBJ1-5 | TRBV20-1 | many | SARRRGGAGQPQH
TRBJ1-3 | TRBV7-2 | few | ASSRQGGGNTIY
TRBJ2-5 | TRBV19 | many | ASSMQGWTETQY
TRBJ2-3 | TRBV11-2 | many | ASSPWTGSGTDTQY
TRBJ2-5 | TRBV9 | few | ASSVGASRASGETQY